This is a list of T cell receptor beta chains from one sample in a study of T cells in Graves' hyperthyroidism and ophthalmopathy. One entry per CDR3 protein, called by TCRdb with MiXCR from the multiplex PCR reads. The table includes hundreds of thousands of distinct CDR3 sequences, less than 25% detected once. Sequenced input: blood. The receptors stem from a man younger than 40 with Graves' ophthalmopathy. Each CDR3 is given with its conserved first and last residue. A D gene is named only where the DNA matches it firmly. A row's size may be missing; if present it is once, few, many or a size class.

d_gene,v_gene,j_gene,abundance,CDR3aa,CDR3nt
-,TRBV3-2,TRBJ1-6,few,CASSQVRRDRRDSPLHF,TGTGCCAGCAGCCAAGTCCGCCGGGACAGGAGGGATTCACCCCTCCACTTT
-,TRBV4-1,TRBJ1-6,-,CASSPLSRGRSPLHF,TGCGCCAGCAGCCCTCTCTCCCGGGGACGCTCACCCCTCCACTTT
TRBD1,TRBV3-1,TRBJ2-7,-,CASSQVGTGAFYEQYF,TGTGCCAGCAGCCAAGTTGGGACAGGGGCCTTCTACGAGCAGTACTTC
-,TRBV14,TRBJ2-7,few,CASSQRMASSYEQYF,TGTGCCAGCAGCCAACGTATGGCCAGCTCCTACGAGCAGTACTTC
TRBD1,TRBV28,TRBJ1-6,-,CASSADRVNSPLHF,TGTGCCAGCAGTGCCGACAGGGTAAATTCACCCCTCCACTTT
-,TRBV6-6,TRBJ1-2,few,CASSYPQVEGESYGYTF,TGTGCCAGCAGTTACCCGCAGGTGGAAGGGGAGAGCTATGGCTACACCTTC
-,TRBV28,TRBJ1-5,many,CASTRQGSLSNQPQHF,TGTGCCAGCACCCGTCAGGGCAGTCTTAGCAATCAGCCCCAGCATTTT
-,TRBV28,TRBJ1-5,many,CASSYTTAYNQPQHF,TGTGCCAGCAGTTATACGACAGCCTACAATCAGCCCCAGCATTTT
-,TRBV20-1,TRBJ2-5,-,CSAGEFQETQYF,TGCAGTGCCGGGGAATTCCAAGAGACCCAGTACTTC
TRBD2,TRBV19,TRBJ2-1,-,CASMGLAGSYNEQFF,TGTGCCAGTATGGGACTAGCGGGGTCCTACAATGAGCAGTTCTTC
-,TRBV24-1,TRBJ2-3,-,CASSLGSLHTDTQYF,TGTGCCTCCTCCCTCGGGTCCCTCCACACAGATACGCAGTATTTT
-,TRBV7-2,TRBJ2-1,few,CASSPTPYNEQFF,TGTGCCAGCAGCCCGACACCCTACAATGAGCAGTTCTTC
-,TRBV30,TRBJ2-2,-,CAWAGQYTGELFF,TGTGCCTGGGCTGGACAGTACACCGGGGAGCTGTTTTTT
TRBD1,TRBV28,TRBJ2-3,many,CASSPPPSTGVTDTQYF,TGTGCCAGCAGTCCCCCCCCCTCGACAGGGGTGACAGATACGCAGTATTTT
-,TRBV7-9,TRBJ1-3,-,CASSSPGPLSGNTIYF,TGTGCCAGCAGCTCCCCTGGACCGCTCTCTGGAAACACCATATATTTT
-,TRBV7-3,TRBJ2-1,-,CASSLGDGVNEQFF,TGTGCCAGCAGCTTGGGTGATGGGGTTAATGAGCAGTTCTTC
-,TRBV14,TRBJ2-3,-,CASSQDIWTAPSTDTQYF,TGTGCCAGCAGCCAAGATATTTGGACAGCTCCTAGCACAGATACGCAGTATTTT